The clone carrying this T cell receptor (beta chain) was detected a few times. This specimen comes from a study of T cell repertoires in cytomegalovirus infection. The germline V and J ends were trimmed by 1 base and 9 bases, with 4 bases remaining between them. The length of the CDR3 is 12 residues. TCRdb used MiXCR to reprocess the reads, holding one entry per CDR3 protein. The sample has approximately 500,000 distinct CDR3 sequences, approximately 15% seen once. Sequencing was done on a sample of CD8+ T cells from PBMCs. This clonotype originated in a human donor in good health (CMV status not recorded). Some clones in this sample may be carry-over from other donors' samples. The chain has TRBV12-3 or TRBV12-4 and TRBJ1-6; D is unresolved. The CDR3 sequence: CASSLGASPLHF. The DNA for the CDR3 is TGTGCCAGCAGTTTAGGGGCTTCACCCCTCCACTTT.